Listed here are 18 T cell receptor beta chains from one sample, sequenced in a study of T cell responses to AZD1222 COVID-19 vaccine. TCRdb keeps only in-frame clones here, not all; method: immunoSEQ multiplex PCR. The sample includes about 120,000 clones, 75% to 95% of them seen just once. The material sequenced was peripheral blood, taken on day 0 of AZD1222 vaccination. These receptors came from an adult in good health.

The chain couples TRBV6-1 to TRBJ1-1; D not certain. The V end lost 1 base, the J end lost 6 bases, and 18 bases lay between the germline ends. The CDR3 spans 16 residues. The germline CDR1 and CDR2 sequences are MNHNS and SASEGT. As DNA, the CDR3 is TGTGCCAGCAGTGAAGGCGGGTTCGGACGGAGGGCTGAAGCTTTCTTT. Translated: CASSEGGFGRRAEAFF.

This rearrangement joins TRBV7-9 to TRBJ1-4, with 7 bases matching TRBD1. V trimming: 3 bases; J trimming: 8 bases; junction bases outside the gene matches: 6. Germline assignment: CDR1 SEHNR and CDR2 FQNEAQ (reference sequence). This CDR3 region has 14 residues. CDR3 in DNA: TGTGCCAGCAGCTTCAGGGGGACTGGGGAAAAACTGTTTTTT. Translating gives CASSFRGTGEKLFF.

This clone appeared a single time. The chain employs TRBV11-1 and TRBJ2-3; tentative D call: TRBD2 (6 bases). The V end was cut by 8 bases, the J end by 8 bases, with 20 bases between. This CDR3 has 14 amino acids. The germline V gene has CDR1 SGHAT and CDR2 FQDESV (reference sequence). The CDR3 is CASRAGSADITQYF. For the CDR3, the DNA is TGTGCCAGCCGCGCCGGGAGTGCCGATATTACGCAGTATTTT.

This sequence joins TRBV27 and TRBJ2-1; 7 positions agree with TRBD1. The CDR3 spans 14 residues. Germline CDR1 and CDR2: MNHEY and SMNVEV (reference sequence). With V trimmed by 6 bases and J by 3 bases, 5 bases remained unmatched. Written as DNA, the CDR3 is TGTGCCAGCAGAAGACAGGGAATCTACAATGAGCAGTTCTTC. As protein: CASRRQGIYNEQFF.

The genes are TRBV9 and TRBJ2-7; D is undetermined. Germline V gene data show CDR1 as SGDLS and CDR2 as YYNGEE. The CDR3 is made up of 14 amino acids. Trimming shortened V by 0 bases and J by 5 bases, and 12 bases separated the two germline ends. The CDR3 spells CASSVDPTWNEQYF. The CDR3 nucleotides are TGTGCCAGCAGCGTAGACCCGACATGGAACGAGCAGTACTTC. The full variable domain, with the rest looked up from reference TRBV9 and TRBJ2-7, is DSGVTQTPKHLITATGQRVTLRCSPRSGDLSVYWYQQSLDQGLQFLIQYYNGEERAKGNILERFSAQQFPDLHSELNLSSLELGDSALYFCASSVDPTWNEQYFGPGTRLTVT.

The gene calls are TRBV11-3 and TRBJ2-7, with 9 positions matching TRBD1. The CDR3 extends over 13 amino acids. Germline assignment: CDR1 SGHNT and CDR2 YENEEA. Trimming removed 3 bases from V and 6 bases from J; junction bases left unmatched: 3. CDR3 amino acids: CASSFGTGREQYF. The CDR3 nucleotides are TGTGCCAGCAGCTTTGGGACAGGGCGCGAGCAGTACTTC.

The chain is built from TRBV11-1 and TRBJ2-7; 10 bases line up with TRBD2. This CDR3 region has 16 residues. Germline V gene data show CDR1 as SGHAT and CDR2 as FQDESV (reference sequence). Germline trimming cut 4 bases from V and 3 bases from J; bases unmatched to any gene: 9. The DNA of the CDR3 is TGTGCCAGCAGCTCTCACCGAGGGACTAGCGTCTACGAGCAGTACTTC. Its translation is CASSSHRGTSVYEQYF.

The CDR3 reads CARSLEQFNEKLFF. The CDR3 DNA follows: TGTGCCAGAAGCTTGGAACAGTTTAATGAAAAACTGTTTTTT. The rearrangement joins TRBV5-3 to TRBJ1-4; D ambiguous. TRBV5-3 counts as an open reading frame of uncertain function. This CDR3 is built from 14 residues. Trimming removed 0 bases at V and 4 bases at J, with 7 bases between.

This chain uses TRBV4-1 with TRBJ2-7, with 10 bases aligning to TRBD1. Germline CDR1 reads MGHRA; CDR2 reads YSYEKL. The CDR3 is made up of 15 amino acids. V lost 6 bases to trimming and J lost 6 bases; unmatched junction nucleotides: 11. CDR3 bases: TGCGCCAGCAGTACAGGACAGGGGGGTACCGGCGAGCAGTACTTC. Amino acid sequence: CASSTGQGGTGEQYF.

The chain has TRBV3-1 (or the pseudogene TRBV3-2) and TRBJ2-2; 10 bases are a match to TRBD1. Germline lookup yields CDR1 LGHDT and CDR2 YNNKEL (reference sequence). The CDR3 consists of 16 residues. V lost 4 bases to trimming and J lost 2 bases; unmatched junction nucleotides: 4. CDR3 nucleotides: TGTGCCAGCAGCCGGGACAGGGGTTACAACACCGGGGAGCTGTTTTTT. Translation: CASSRDRGYNTGELFF.

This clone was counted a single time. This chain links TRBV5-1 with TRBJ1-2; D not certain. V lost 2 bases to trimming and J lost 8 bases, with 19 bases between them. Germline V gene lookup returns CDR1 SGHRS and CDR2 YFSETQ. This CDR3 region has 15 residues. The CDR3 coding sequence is TGCGCCAGCAGCTTAGAACACGGGGAGTATGTCGGCTACACCTTC. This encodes CASSLEHGEYVGYTF.

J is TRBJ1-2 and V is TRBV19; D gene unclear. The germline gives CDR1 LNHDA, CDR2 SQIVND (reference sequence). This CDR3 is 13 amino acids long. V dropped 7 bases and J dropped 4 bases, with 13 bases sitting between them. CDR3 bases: TGTGCCAGTAAGGGCAGCGGGATCTATGGCTACACCTTC. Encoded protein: CASKGSGIYGYTF. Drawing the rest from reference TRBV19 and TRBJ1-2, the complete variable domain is DGGITQSPKYLFRKEGQNVTLSCEQNLNHDAMYWYRQDPGQGLRLIYYSQIVNDFQKGDIAEGYSVSREKKESFPLTVTSAQKNPTAFYLCASKGSGIYGYTFGSGTRLTVV.

This CDR3 is CASSFTGRYGYTF. Written as DNA, the CDR3 is TGCGCCAGCAGCTTTACAGGCCGCTATGGCTACACCTTC. The rearrangement joins TRBV5-1 to TRBJ1-2; D may be TRBD1 (5 bases). The ends were cut back, 2 bases at V and 4 bases at J, with 9 bases in the middle. In germline, CDR1 is SGHRS, CDR2 YFSETQ. The CDR3 totals 13 residues.

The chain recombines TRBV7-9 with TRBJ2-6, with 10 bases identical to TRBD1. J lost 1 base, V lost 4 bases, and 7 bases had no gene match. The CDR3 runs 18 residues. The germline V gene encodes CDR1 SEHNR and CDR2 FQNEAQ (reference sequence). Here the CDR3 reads CASSSGQGMISGANVLTF. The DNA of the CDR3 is TGTGCCAGCAGCTCGGGACAGGGGATGATTTCTGGGGCCAACGTCCTGACTTTC. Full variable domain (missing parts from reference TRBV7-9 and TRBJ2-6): DTGVSQNPRHKITKRGQNVTFRCDPISEHNRLYWYRQTLGQGPEFLTYFQNEAQLEKSRLLSDRFSAERPKGSFSTLEIQRTEQGDSAMYLCASSSGQGMISGANVLTFGAGSRLTVL.

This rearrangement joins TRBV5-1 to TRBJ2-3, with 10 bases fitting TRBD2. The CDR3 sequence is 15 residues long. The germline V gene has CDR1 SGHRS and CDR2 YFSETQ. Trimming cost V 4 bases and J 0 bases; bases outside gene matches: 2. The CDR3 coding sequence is TGCGCCAGCAGCGAGCGGGGGGGTAGCACAGATACGCAGTATTTT. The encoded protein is CASSERGGSTDTQYF. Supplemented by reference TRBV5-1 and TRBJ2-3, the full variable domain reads KAGVTQTPRYLIKTRGQQVTLSCSPISGHRSVSWYQQTPGQGLQFLFEYFSETQRNKGNFPGRFSGRQFSNSRSEMNVSTLELGDSALYLCASSERGGSTDTQYFGPGTRLTVL.

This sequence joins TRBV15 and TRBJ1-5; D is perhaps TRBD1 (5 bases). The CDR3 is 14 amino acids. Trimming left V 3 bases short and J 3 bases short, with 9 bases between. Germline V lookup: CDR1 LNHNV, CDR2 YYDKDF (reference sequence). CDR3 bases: TGTGCCACCAGCAGTAACGGGGCCAATCAGCCCCAGCATTTT. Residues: CATSSNGANQPQHF. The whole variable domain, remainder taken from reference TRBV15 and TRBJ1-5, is DAMVIQNPRYQVTQFGKPVTLSCSQTLNHNVMYWYQQKSSQAPKLLFHYYDKDFNNEADTPDNFQSRRPNTSFCFLDIRSPGLGDTAMYLCATSSNGANQPQHFGDGTRLSIL.

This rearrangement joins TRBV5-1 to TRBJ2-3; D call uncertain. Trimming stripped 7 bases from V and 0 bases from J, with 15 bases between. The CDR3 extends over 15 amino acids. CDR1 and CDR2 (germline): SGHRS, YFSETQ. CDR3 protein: CASGRGDPSTDTQYF. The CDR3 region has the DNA TGCGCCAGCGGTAGAGGAGATCCTAGCACAGATACGCAGTATTTT. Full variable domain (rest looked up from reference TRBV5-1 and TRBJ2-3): KAGVTQTPRYLIKTRGQQVTLSCSPISGHRSVSWYQQTPGQGLQFLFEYFSETQRNKGNFPGRFSGRQFSNSRSEMNVSTLELGDSALYLCASGRGDPSTDTQYFGPGTRLTVL.

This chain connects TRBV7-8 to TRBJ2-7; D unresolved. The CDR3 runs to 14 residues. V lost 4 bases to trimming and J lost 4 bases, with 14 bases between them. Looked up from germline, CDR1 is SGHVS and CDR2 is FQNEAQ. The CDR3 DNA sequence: TGTGCCAGCAGCTATCAGCCGGACCGATACGAGCAGTACTTC. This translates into CASSYQPDRYEQYF.